This T cell receptor (beta chain) was sequenced in a study of blood T cell repertoires in COVID-19 (dated by TCRdb to 2020 to 2022). Regarding the research as a whole: Collaborator samples came from the United States, Italy and Spain and covered acute and convalescent phases of COVID-19. The prospective study material was composed of cDNA or gDNA derived from T cells, B-cell-depleted T cells, or PBMCs. Subjects who had been exposed to COVID-19, were actively infected with it, or had recovered from it provided the deeply sampled blood TCRbeta repertoires that made up the dataset. The repertoires were released in a freely available public database intended as a resource for research on the immune response to SARS-CoV-2. The samples were drawn from two sources: the first 160 participants of the ongoing ImmuneRACE study, and some 1,300 subjects contributed by 6 global collaborators. A de-identified subject ID, COVID-19 status, age in years and sex were almost always included in the sample metadata. Where available, HLA class I and class II types were obtained from metadata supplied by the sample provider rather than from assay-based typing.

Enrolling through a virtual design, the prospective study's participants ranged in age from roughly 18 to 100 years and lived across 24 United States geographic areas. In the prospective study, participants were assigned to cohorts based on the clinical history participants reported in a screening survey and a study questionnaire. In the prospective study, mobile phlebotomists collected whole blood, serum and a nasopharyngeal or oropharyngeal swab from each participant. Additional blood draws and questionnaires over an approximately two-month period could optionally be provided by prospective study participants. Prospective study blood samples were shipped either frozen or at room temperature before DNA extraction. Regarding this clone: This receptor's antigen is unknown. No qualities accompany the bases; no much larger clone lies one base away.

In the germline V gene, CDR1 corresponds to MDHEN and CDR2 to SYDVKM. Trimming removed 2 bases from V and 13 bases from J, leaving 9 bases between the germline ends. Including cysteine and phenylalanine, the CDR3 has 11 amino acids. The read is trimmed to its CDR3 DNA, 33 bases read in frame from base 1. Broad study findings and their caveats: The quantity of clinical and demographic metadata differed by source and by participant and was supplied without curation.

The immunoSEQ Assay, a bias-controlled multiplex PCR, was used to amplify TCRbeta CDR3 regions from genomic DNA. Concerning the study's data processing: Within the assay, amplification of reference gene primers was used to estimate how many nucleated cells each sample contained. Sequence reads were collapsed and filtered to measure the absolute abundance of every unique TCRbeta CDR3 rearrangement. For each sample, productive Simpson clonality was calculated by taking the square root of Simpson's diversity index across productive rearrangements. Not all clones reach the TCRdb copy of this immuneACCESS table, which keeps in-frame sequences only. Checked studies attribute under half of the gap to unresolved V genes and leave the rest unexplained. Clonal size and the V and J genes are those of that table, whereas D and trimming came from the DNA. This sample holds roughly 250,000 clones; approximately 90% were observed only once. 2% to 2.5% of the sample is held by the ten biggest clonotypes.

The sequence links TRBV28 to TRBJ1-5; the D gene assignment is ambiguous. This sequence originates from a woman between 40 and 55 years old with acute COVID-19. Sequencing was carried out using PBMCs or T cells enriched from blood (not recorded which). The CDR3 region has the sequence CASSLMGGQHF. The DNA sequence follows: TGTGCCAGCAGTTTAATGGGAGGGCAGCATTTT.